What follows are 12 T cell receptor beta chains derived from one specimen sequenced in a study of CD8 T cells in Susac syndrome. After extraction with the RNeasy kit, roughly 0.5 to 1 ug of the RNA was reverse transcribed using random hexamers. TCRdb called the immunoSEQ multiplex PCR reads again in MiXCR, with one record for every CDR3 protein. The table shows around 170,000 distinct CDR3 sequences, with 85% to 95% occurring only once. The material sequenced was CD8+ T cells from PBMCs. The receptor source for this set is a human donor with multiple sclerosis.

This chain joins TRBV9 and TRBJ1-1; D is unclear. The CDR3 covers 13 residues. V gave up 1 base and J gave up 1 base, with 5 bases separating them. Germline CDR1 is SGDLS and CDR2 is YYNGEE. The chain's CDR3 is CASSVLRNTEAFF. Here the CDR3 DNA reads TGTGCCAGCAGCGTACTCCGGAACACTGAAGCTTTCTTT.

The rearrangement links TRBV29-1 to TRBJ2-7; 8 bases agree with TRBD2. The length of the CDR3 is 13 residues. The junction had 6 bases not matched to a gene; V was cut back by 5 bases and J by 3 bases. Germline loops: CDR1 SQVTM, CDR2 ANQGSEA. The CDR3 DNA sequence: TGCAGCGTTCGTAGCGGGGAGAGCTACGAGCAGTACTTC. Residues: CSVRSGESYEQYF.

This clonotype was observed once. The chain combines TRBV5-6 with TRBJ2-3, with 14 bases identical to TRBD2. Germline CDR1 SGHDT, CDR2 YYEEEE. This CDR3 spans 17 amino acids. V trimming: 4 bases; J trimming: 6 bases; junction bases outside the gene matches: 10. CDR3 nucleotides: TGTGCCAGCAGCCTCCAGACTAGCGGGGGGGCCCGGGATACGCAGTATTTT. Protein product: CASSLQTSGGARDTQYF.

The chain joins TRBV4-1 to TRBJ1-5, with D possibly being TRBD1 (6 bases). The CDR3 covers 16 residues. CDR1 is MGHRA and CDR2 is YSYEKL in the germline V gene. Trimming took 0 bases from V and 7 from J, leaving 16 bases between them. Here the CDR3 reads CASSQDRVGGGQPQHF. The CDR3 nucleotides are TGCGCCAGCAGCCAAGATCGGGTGGGGGGCGGACAGCCCCAGCATTTT.

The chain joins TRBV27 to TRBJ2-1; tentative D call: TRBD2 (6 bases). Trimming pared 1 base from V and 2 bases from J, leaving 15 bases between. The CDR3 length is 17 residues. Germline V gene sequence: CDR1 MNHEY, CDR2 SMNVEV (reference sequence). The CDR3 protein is CASSLYRDGSPYNEQFF. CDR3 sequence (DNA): TGTGCCAGCAGTTTATATAGGGACGGGAGCCCCTACAATGAGCAGTTCTTC.

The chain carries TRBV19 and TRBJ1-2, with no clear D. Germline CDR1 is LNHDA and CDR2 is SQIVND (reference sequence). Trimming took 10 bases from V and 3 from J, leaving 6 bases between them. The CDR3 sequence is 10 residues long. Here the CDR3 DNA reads TGTGCCACCCAGTACTATGGCTACACCTTC. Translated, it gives CATQYYGYTF.

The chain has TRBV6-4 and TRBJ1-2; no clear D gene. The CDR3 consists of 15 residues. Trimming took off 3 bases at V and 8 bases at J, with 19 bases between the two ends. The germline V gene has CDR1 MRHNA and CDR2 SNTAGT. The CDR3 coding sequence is TGTGCCAGCAGTGAAGACGAGGGTATGTCAAACGGCTACACCTTC. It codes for CASSEDEGMSNGYTF.

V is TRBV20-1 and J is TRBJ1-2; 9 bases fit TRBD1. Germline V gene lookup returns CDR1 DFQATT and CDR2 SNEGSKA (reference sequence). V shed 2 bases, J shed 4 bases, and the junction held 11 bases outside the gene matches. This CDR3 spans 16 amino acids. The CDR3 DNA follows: TGCAGTGCTAGAAGCCCCGGGACAGGGCCCCCCTATGGCTACACCTTC. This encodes CSARSPGTGPPYGYTF.

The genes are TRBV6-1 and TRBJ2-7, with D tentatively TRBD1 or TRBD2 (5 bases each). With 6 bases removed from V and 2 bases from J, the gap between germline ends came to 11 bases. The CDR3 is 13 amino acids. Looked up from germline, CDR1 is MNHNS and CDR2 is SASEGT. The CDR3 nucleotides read TGTGCCAGCAGGCCGGGACGGACCTACGAGCAGTACTTC. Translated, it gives CASRPGRTYEQYF.

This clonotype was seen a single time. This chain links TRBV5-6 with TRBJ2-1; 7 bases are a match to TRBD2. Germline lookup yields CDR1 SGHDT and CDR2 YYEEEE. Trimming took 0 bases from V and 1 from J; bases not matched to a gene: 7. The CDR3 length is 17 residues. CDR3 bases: TGTGCCAGCAGCTTGGCGGGGGGAACATGGTCCTACAATGAGCAGTTCTTC. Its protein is CASSLAGGTWSYNEQFF.

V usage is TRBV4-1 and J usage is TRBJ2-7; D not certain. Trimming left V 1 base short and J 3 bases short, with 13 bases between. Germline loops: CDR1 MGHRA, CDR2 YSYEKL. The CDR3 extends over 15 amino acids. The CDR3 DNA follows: TGCGCCAGCAGCCAAGGGACCCAAGGCCTCTACGAGCAGTACTTC. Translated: CASSQGTQGLYEQYF.

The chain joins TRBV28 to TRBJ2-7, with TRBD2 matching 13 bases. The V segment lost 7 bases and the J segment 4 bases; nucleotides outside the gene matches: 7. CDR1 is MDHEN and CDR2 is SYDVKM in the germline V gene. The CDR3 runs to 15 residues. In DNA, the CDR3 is TGTGCCAGCAACCAACTAGCGGGAGGGCCTTACGAGCAGTACTTC. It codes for CASNQLAGGPYEQYF.